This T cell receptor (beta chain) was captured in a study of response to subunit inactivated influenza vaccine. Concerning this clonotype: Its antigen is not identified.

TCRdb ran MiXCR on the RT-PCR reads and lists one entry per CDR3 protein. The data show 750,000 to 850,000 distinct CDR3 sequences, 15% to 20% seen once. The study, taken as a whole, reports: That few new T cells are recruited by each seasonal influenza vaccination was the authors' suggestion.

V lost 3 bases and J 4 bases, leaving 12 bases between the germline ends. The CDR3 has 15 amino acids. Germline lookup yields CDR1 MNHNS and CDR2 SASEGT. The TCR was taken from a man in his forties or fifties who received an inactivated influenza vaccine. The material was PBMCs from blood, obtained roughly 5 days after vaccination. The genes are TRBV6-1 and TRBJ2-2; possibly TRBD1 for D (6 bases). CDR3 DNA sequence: TGTGCCAGCAGTGAGACAGGAATACCCACCGGGGAGCTGTTTTTT. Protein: CASSETGIPTGELFF.